This T cell receptor beta chain is from a study of early T cells in non-severe SARS-CoV-2 infection (TCRdb year 2021). Context from the whole study: Because TCR sequencing relied on bulk RNA taken from unsorted whole blood, pairing of alpha and beta chains was not possible. Overall study results and their limits: Matching against VDJdb was skewed toward anti-spike CD8 responses, likely underestimated virus-specific expansions, and missed private and CD4 specificities.

A case-control design nested within a healthcare worker cohort in London, UK, was used, with weekly nasopharyngeal swab PCR tests and blood sampling performed. Between 23 and 31 March 2020, the week of the UK lockdown, healthcare workers were enrolled and then followed up weekly for as long as 16 weeks. There are many counts of this clonotype. Its antigen is unknown. No per-base quality is available; no much larger clone lies one base away. CDR1 and CDR2 are read off the germline V gene as SGHTA and FQGNSA. The junction shows trimming of 1 base on V and 4 bases on J, and the gene matches do not reach 2 bases of it. From cysteine to phenylalanine, the CDR3 is 15 amino acids long. Of the read, only the CDR3 DNA is kept; its 45 bases are in frame from base 1. Library method: 5' RACE. The sequencer listed for this sample is NextSeq 500. The TCR library protocol attached unique molecular identifiers to individual cDNA molecules to correct for sequencing error and PCR bias. Both TCR alpha and beta chains were sequenced, and tight co-correlation was observed between alpha and beta sequence abundances in each sample. The published analysis was carried out like this. V gene, J gene and CDR3 annotation of TCR sequences was performed with Decombinator V4. TCRs were defined as expanded if a significant change between any two time points was detected under a Poisson model with p below 0.0001. TCR abundances were normalised to the total number of TCRs sequenced in each sample and reported as counts per million. TRAV1-2 paired with TRAJ12, TRAJ20 or TRAJ33 defined MAIT TCRs, while TRAV10 paired with TRAJ18 defined iNKT TCRs. A search of VDJdb, accessed on 1 November 2021, was run for TCRs annotated to CMV, EBV and SARS-CoV-2, with TCRs annotated for multiple antigens excluded. Using fastp trimming at Q25 and MiXCR clonotype assembly, TCRdb reanalyzed the public sequencing data and kept in-frame beta chains. One record per CDR3 amino acid sequence lists the most common genes and DNA. The V and J calls were determined by TCRdb, not by the authors. This sample comprises 70,000 to 85,000 distinct CDR3 sequences, 10% to 15% of them detected only once. Approximately 4% of the sample is held by the ten biggest clonotypes.

The receptor chain draws on TRBV7-2 and TRBJ1-5, with 9 middle bases fitting TRBD1. The receptor was derived from an adult who was a healthcare worker with PCR-confirmed SARS-CoV-2 infection or an uninfected control (not recorded which). The material sequenced was whole blood. The DNA reads as follows: TGTGCCAGCAGCTTAGAGGGGACAGGGAATCAGCCCCAGCATTTT. Translated, it gives CASSLEGTGNQPQHF.